Listed below are T cell receptor beta chains from one sample, sequenced in a study of PD-1 blockade in classical Hodgkin lymphoma. The assay was immunoSEQ multiplex PCR, and TCRdb's table has in-frame clones only and misses some. The sample has 35,000 to 45,000 clones; approximately 79% are singletons. Here the sequenced sample was peripheral blood mononuclear cells (PBMCs), taken before the second cycle of nivolumab. These receptor sequences come from a human donor with classical Hodgkin lymphoma. The CDR3 runs from the conserved cysteine through the conserved F or W. Fields, in order: V gene, D gene, J gene, clone size, CDR3 protein, CDR3 DNA. The D gene is left open where the match is weak. Clone size is not always given. Where it is, it says once, few, many or a class for expanded clones.

TRBV27	NA	TRBJ2-7	medium-sized	CASSFHGSYEQYF	TGTGCCAGCAGTTTCCACGGCTCCTACGAGCAGTACTTC
TRBV19	TRBD1	TRBJ1-1	NA	CASSRGQALTNTEAFF	TGTGCCAGTAGTAGGGGACAGGCTCTGACCAACACTGAAGCTTTCTTT
TRBV7-8	TRBD1	TRBJ1-1	NA	CASSSRVTGQGQMNTEAFF	TGTGCCAGCAGCTCTAGGGTTACGGGACAGGGGCAAATGAACACTGAAGCTTTCTTT
TRBV9	NA	TRBJ2-7	NA	CASSTAVGEQYF	TGTGCCAGCAGCACAGCCGTGGGCGAGCAGTACTTC
TRBV25-1	NA	TRBJ2-3	few	CASSGWESADTQYF	TGTGCCAGCAGTGGTTGGGAATCGGCAGATACGCAGTATTTT
TRBV19	TRBD1	TRBJ1-5	NA	CASSPPPGQGKVRDYQPQHF	TGTGCCAGTAGTCCACCTCCGGGACAGGGAAAGGTAAGGGATTATCAGCCCCAGCATTTT
TRBV6-5	NA	TRBJ1-1	NA	CASSYSSMGTEAFF	TGTGCCAGCAGTTACTCGAGTATGGGGACTGAAGCTTTCTTT
TRBV6-5	NA	TRBJ1-1	NA	CASSYSRGGTEAFF	TGTGCCAGCAGTTACTCGAGAGGGGGCACTGAAGCTTTCTTT
TRBV7-9	TRBD1	TRBJ2-1	NA	CASSLGPQGGDEQFF	TGTGCCAGCAGCTTAGGACCACAGGGGGGCGATGAGCAGTTCTTC
TRBV4-3	NA	TRBJ1-2	NA	CASSPGTAGGYTF	TGCGCCAGCAGCCCAGGGACGGCCGGTGGCTACACCTTC
TRBV6-6	NA	TRBJ1-1	NA	CASSYAGVNVGSEAFF	TGTGCCAGCAGTTACGCGGGTGTTAACGTCGGGTCTGAAGCTTTCTTT
TRBV11-2	NA	TRBJ2-5	NA	CASSVLLGPATETQYF	TGTGCCAGCAGCGTACTACTGGGCCCGGCCACAGAGACCCAGTACTTC
TRBV7-3	NA	TRBJ1-1	NA	CASRTMSEGGPGAFF	TGTGCCAGCAGGACGATGAGTGAGGGTGGGCCCGGAGCTTTCTTT
TRBV7-2	NA	TRBJ2-7	NA	CASSSALGYEQYF	TGTGCCAGCAGCTCAGCTCTCGGGTACGAGCAGTACTTC
TRBV30	NA	TRBJ1-4	once	CACRVRDRSFGEKLFF	TGTGCCTGTCGGGTGAGGGATCGTTCTTTCGGTGAAAAACTGTTTTTT